A single sample is the source of the 21 T cell receptor beta chains below, sequenced in a study of technical replicates of blood from a handful of donors. The protocol was immunoSEQ multiplex PCR, while the TCRdb copy is restricted to in-frame clones and leaves out a portion. The data hold 9,500 to 15,000 clones, with approximately 93% observed a single time. Sample: PBMCs. All receptors come from a human donor in good health.

This clone was detected a few times. The chain joins TRBV6-6 to TRBJ2-5, with TRBD1 matching over 7 bases. V was clipped by 6 bases and J by 2 bases; unmatched bases: 9. CDR3 length equals 15 residues. Germline assignment: CDR1 MNHNY and CDR2 SVGAGI (reference sequence). CDR3 amino acids: CASSLYRRGQETQYF. As DNA, the CDR3 is TGTGCCAGCAGCCTATATCGCAGGGGGCAAGAGACCCAGTACTTC.

This clone came up once. The chain is built from TRBV7-9 and TRBJ1-1; the match to TRBD1 covers 7 bases. The V segment lost 4 bases and the J segment 4 bases; nucleotides outside the gene matches: 9. Germline CDR1 and CDR2: SEHNR and FQNEAQ (reference sequence). The CDR3 is 15 residues long. Here the CDR3 reads CASSSNDRASTEAFF. CDR3 sequence (DNA): TGTGCCAGCAGCTCAAACGACAGGGCGAGCACTGAAGCTTTCTTT.

The J gene is TRBJ1-1, the V gene TRBV4-1, with TRBD1 matching over 8 bases. Germline values: CDR1 MGHRA, CDR2 YSYEKL. This CDR3 has 14 residues. With 6 bases clipped from V and 7 bases from J, the junction kept 10 bases outside the gene matches. CDR3 region: CASRIGQGPDEAFF. In DNA, the CDR3 is TGCGCCAGCAGGATCGGACAGGGCCCCGATGAAGCTTTCTTT.

The rearrangement links TRBV7-8 to TRBJ2-3; 8 bases are a match to TRBD2. The CDR3 loop spans 15 amino acids. The germline V gene encodes CDR1 SGHVS and CDR2 FQNEAQ. With V trimmed by 3 bases and J by 3 bases, 5 bases remained unmatched. The CDR3 loop reads CASSLREAMTDTQYF. The CDR3 DNA is TGTGCCAGCAGCTTGCGGGAGGCGATGACAGATACGCAGTATTTT.

This CDR3 is CASSGQGQLYNEQFF. In DNA form, the CDR3 reads TGCGCCAGCAGCGGACAGGGCCAACTATACAATGAGCAGTTCTTC. This chain connects TRBV23-1 to TRBJ2-1, with 8 bases fitting TRBD1. TRBV23-1 carries the ORF label, with uncertain function. The CDR3 is 15 residues long. With V trimmed by 6 bases and J by 4 bases, 8 bases remained unmatched.

V and J are TRBV29-1 and TRBJ2-1; D is possibly TRBD2 (5 bases). There are 14 residues in the CDR3. CDR1 and CDR2 from the germline V gene are SQVTM and ANQGSEA. V lost 0 bases and J lost 6, with 12 bases in between. This CDR3 reads CSVEEGVMGNEQFF. In DNA form, the CDR3 reads TGCAGCGTTGAAGAGGGAGTGATGGGCAATGAGCAGTTCTTC.

This rearrangement joins TRBV6-1 to TRBJ1-5, with a possible D match to TRBD1 (5 bases). The CDR3 spans 12 residues. In germline, CDR1 is MNHNS, CDR2 SASEGT. Trimming shortened V by 8 bases and J by 4 bases, and 9 bases separated the two germline ends. CDR3 in amino acids: CASAQGNQPQHF. As DNA, the CDR3 is TGTGCCAGCGCCCAGGGAAATCAGCCCCAGCATTTT.

V usage is TRBV5-4 and J usage is TRBJ2-1, with TRBD2 identical over 14 bases. From germline, CDR1 is SGHNT and CDR2 YYREEE (reference sequence). The CDR3 contains 19 residues. V lost 0 bases to trimming and J lost 8 bases; unmatched junction nucleotides: 13. The CDR3 DNA is TGTGCCAGCAGCTTGGGGGGACTAGCGGGAGCCGTGGTCGGCGATGAGCAGTTCTTC. It encodes CASSLGGLAGAVVGDEQFF.

This sequence joins TRBV5-1 and TRBJ2-3, with TRBD2 identical over 11 bases. Looked up from germline, CDR1 is SGHRS and CDR2 is YFSETQ. V was pared by 0 bases and J by 2 bases, with 5 bases of the junction left unmatched. The CDR3 runs 17 residues. The CDR3 region is CASSLASTSGNTDTQYF. The CDR3 bases are TGCGCCAGCAGCTTGGCTTCGACTAGCGGGAACACAGATACGCAGTATTTT.

V gene TRBV11-2 combines with J gene TRBJ2-7; TRBD1 might be the D (5 bases). The ends were cut back, 3 bases at V and 7 bases at J, with 13 bases in the middle. There are 13 residues in the CDR3. CDR1 is SGHAT and CDR2 is FQNNGV in the germline V gene. In DNA form, the CDR3 reads TGTGCCAGCAGCTTCACAGGACGGGTGGAGCAGTACTTC. Translated: CASSFTGRVEQYF.

V usage is TRBV2 and J usage is TRBJ2-3, with no clear D. The CDR3 spans 13 residues. Trimming stripped 7 bases from V and 2 bases from J, with 10 bases between. Germline V gene sequence: CDR1 SNHLY, CDR2 FYNNEI. CDR3 nucleotide sequence: TGTGCCAGCAACCAGATGCTCACAGATACGCAGTATTTT. Translation: CASNQMLTDTQYF.

This clone is deemed medium-sized. This sequence joins TRBV27 and TRBJ2-7; 8 positions match TRBD1. This CDR3 is 13 amino acids long. The germline V gene has CDR1 MNHEY and CDR2 SMNVEV (reference sequence). J was trimmed by 6 bases and V by 5 bases; bases with no gene match: 6. CDR3 in amino acids: CASSPTGAGEQYF. The CDR3 DNA reads as TGTGCCAGCAGTCCGACAGGGGCTGGCGAGCAGTACTTC.

The chain is built from TRBV5-1 and TRBJ2-1, with 7 bases matching TRBD1. The ends lost 4 bases at V and 0 bases at J; junction bases unmatched: 4. The germline V gene has CDR1 SGHRS and CDR2 YFSETQ. The CDR3 totals 15 residues. The CDR3 DNA reads as TGCGCCAGCAGCCGGGACAGCGCCTCCTACAATGAGCAGTTCTTC. Protein sequence: CASSRDSASYNEQFF.

The V call is TRBV5-1, the J call TRBJ1-2; possible D gene TRBD1, 5 bases. Between the trimmed V and J ends, which lost 4 bases and 8 bases, there was a span of 15 bases. The CDR3 covers 13 residues. The germline V gene has CDR1 SGHRS and CDR2 YFSETQ. The CDR3 protein is CASSTGGAGGYTF. The CDR3 DNA follows: TGCGCCAGCAGCACTGGAGGGGCAGGAGGCTACACCTTC.

The chain uses TRBV5-4 and TRBJ2-1, with 10 bases identical to TRBD2. CDR1 and CDR2 (germline): SGHNT, YYREEE (reference sequence). Trimming removed 2 bases from V and 9 bases from J; junction bases left unmatched: 11. CDR3 length: 16 residues. The CDR3 loop is CASSLTSGDARGEQFF. In DNA form, the CDR3 reads TGTGCCAGCAGCTTAACTAGCGGGGATGCTCGTGGTGAGCAGTTCTTC.

This chain connects TRBV19 to TRBJ2-7; D gene unclear. Deletions cut 5 bases from V and 1 base from J, with 6 bases between. The CDR3 sequence is 12 residues long. CDR1 and CDR2 from the germline V gene are LNHDA and SQIVND (reference sequence). CDR3 sequence: CASSPLSYEQYF. The CDR3 bases are TGTGCCAGTAGTCCCCTATCCTACGAGCAGTACTTC.

This clone came up once. The chain joins TRBV5-4 to TRBJ2-2; weak D call: TRBD1 (5 bases). This CDR3 comprises 13 residues. V gave up 5 bases and J gave up 4 bases, with 9 bases separating them. Germline V gene lookup returns CDR1 SGHNT and CDR2 YYREEE (reference sequence). The CDR3 nucleotides read TGTGCCAGCAGAGAACAGGTCACCGGGGAGCTGTTTTTT. Protein sequence: CASREQVTGELFF.

The V gene is TRBV6-5, the J gene TRBJ1-1; 7 nucleotides align to TRBD1. The CDR3 consists of 15 residues. Trimming took 7 bases from V and 4 from J; bases not matched to a gene: 12. Germline V lookup: CDR1 MNHEY, CDR2 SVGAGI. The CDR3, as DNA: TGTGCCAGCATGGAGAGCAGGGGGGTCGGCACTGAAGCTTTCTTT. It translates to CASMESRGVGTEAFF.

This rearrangement joins TRBV30 to TRBJ2-3; 8 positions match TRBD2. Looked up from germline, CDR1 is GTSNPN and CDR2 is SVGIG (reference sequence). With 0 bases clipped from V and 5 bases from J, the junction kept 4 bases outside the gene matches. The CDR3 extends over 14 amino acids. The CDR3 here is CAWSVSGSLDTQYF. In DNA form, the CDR3 reads TGTGCCTGGAGTGTAAGCGGGAGTTTAGATACGCAGTATTTT.

The gene calls are TRBV6-1 and TRBJ2-1; 11 positions agree with TRBD1. This CDR3 comprises 13 residues. Per germline, CDR1 MNHNS and CDR2 SASEGT. V shed 6 bases and J 8 bases; nucleotides not matched to a gene: 3. CDR3 in amino acids: CASRPGQGDEQFF. CDR3 DNA: TGTGCCAGCAGGCCGGGACAGGGGGATGAGCAGTTCTTC.

The chain combines TRBV5-4 with TRBJ2-6; unclear D gene. Germline loops: CDR1 SGHNT, CDR2 YYREEE (reference sequence). Trimming took off 3 bases at V and 1 base at J, with 5 bases between the two ends. CDR3 length: 14 residues. CDR3 DNA sequence: TGTGCCAGCAGCTATTCTTCTGGGGCCAACGTCCTGACTTTC. Protein: CASSYSSGANVLTF.